These 7 T cell receptor beta chains were sequenced from one sample in a study of identical twins. MiXCR, applied by TCRdb to the 5' RACE reads, yields one record per CDR3 protein. The data show about 530,000 distinct CDR3 sequences, 20% to 25% seen once. This sample was shared with a second study, whose subject was yellow fever vaccine responses in identical twins.

The sequenced sample was CD4+ T cells sorted from blood. The receptors stem from a woman between 18 and 29 years old in good health.

In this sample, this clonotype turned up a few times. The chain combines TRBV20-1 with TRBJ2-3, with TRBD2 matching over 8 bases. Unmatched junction bases numbered 4, after V lost 8 bases and J lost 6 bases. CDR3 length: 11 residues. Per the germline V gene, CDR1 is DFQATT and CDR2 is SNEGSKA (reference sequence). CDR3 protein: CSPSGGDTQYF. In DNA, the CDR3 is TGCAGTCCCAGCGGGGGCGATACGCAGTATTTT.

This clonotype occurred a few times. Here the CDR3 DNA reads TGTGCCAGCAGCGAGGACAGGGTAAAAAATGAGCAGTTCTTC. Translating gives CASSEDRVKNEQFF. The V call is TRBV3-1, the J call TRBJ2-1; 8 bases are shared with TRBD1. Looked up from germline, CDR1 is LGHDT and CDR2 is YNNKEL (reference sequence). With V trimmed by 5 bases and J by 7 bases, 7 bases remained unmatched. The CDR3 spans 14 residues.

The chain is built from TRBV12-3 or TRBV12-4 and TRBJ2-7, with TRBD2 matching over 11 bases. The CDR3 length is 14 residues. The junction had 8 bases not matched to a gene; V was cut back by 8 bases and J by 5 bases. The DNA of the CDR3 is TGTGCCAGCCACCTTAGCGGGAGGGCGAACGAGCAGTACTTC. It translates to CASHLSGRANEQYF.

The chain combines TRBV27 with TRBJ2-7, with 13 bases lining up with TRBD2. Germline V gives CDR1 MNHEY, CDR2 SMNVEV (reference sequence). The CDR3 has 12 amino acids. The junction had 8 bases not matched to a gene; V was cut back by 10 bases and J by 11 bases. The CDR3 DNA reads TGTGCCACGGGAGGACTAGCGGGAGAGAAGTACTTC. It codes for CATGGLAGEKYF.

This clonotype was recorded a few times. V and J are TRBV12-3 or TRBV12-4 and TRBJ2-1; D possibly corresponds to TRBD2 (6 bases). The V end lost 4 bases, the J end lost 2 bases, and 12 bases lay between the germline ends. The CDR3 is 15 amino acids. This CDR3 reads CASSWAGRTYNEQFF. The CDR3, as DNA: TGTGCCAGCAGTTGGGCGGGAAGGACCTACAATGAGCAGTTCTTC.

This clonotype was observed a handful of times. The chain combines TRBV3-1 with TRBJ1-1, with 11 nucleotides matching TRBD1. CDR1 is LGHDT and CDR2 is YNNKEL in the germline V gene (reference sequence). The CDR3 is made up of 17 amino acids. J was trimmed by 0 bases and V by 4 bases; bases with no gene match: 7. CDR3 region: CASSPIGQGAMNTEAFF. CDR3 coding DNA: TGTGCCAGCAGCCCCATTGGACAGGGGGCAATGAACACTGAAGCTTTCTTT.

This clonotype appeared a few times. The rearrangement links TRBV21-1 to TRBJ2-2; the table names TRBD1, a call not compared with the DNA. TRBV21-1 is a recognized pseudogene. This CDR3 region has 15 residues. CDR3 nucleotides: TGTGCCAGCAGCAAAGAGGGACCGTTCGGCGGGGAGCTGTTTTTT. Its translation is CASSKEGPFGGELFF.